The 19 T cell receptor beta chains below all came from one sample that was sequenced in a study of cytomegalovirus exposure and HLA in healthy donors. 60 Vbeta and 13 Jbeta primers were used in PCR. The data were produced by immunoSEQ multiplex PCR, yet TCRdb's version contains in-frame clones alone and is incomplete. Of some 200,000 clones listed, more than 65% are singletons. The sample comprised PBMCs. Source of these receptors: a female donor in good health and CMV-seronegative.

V is TRBV5-6 and J is TRBJ2-1, with 9 bases lining up with TRBD1. The germline V gene encodes CDR1 SGHDT and CDR2 YYEEEE. The length of the CDR3 is 16 residues. V shed 0 bases and J 8 bases; nucleotides not matched to a gene: 9. The CDR3 bases are TGTGCCAGCAGCTTGGGGCCTCGGGACAGGGCTTATGAGCAGTTCTTC. Translating it yields CASSLGPRDRAYEQFF.

The chain links TRBV5-1 to TRBJ1-2; 10 bases fit TRBD1. Germline CDR1 SGHRS, CDR2 YFSETQ. This CDR3 has 14 residues. Trimming removed 0 bases from V and 4 bases from J; junction bases left unmatched: 0. In nucleotides, the CDR3 is TGCGCCAGCAGCTTGGGGACAGGGGGCTATGGCTACACCTTC. This sequence encodes CASSLGTGGYGYTF.

The chain employs TRBV5-1 and TRBJ2-5; D might be TRBD1 (5 bases). The V and J ends lost 1 base and 4 bases respectively, with 14 bases between them. Per the germline V gene, CDR1 is SGHRS and CDR2 is YFSETQ. The CDR3 extends over 15 amino acids. CDR3 region: CASSLSSGYGETQYF. The CDR3 DNA reads TGCGCCAGCAGCTTGAGCTCAGGGTATGGAGAGACCCAGTACTTC.

Here the CDR3 reads CAWSSPAGETQYF. CDR3 DNA: TGTGCCTGGAGTTCTCCGGCGGGGGAGACCCAGTACTTC. The chain employs TRBV30 and TRBJ2-5, with D possibly matching TRBD2 (6 bases). Per the germline V gene, CDR1 is GTSNPN and CDR2 is SVGIG (reference sequence). V was trimmed by 2 bases and J by 5 bases, leaving 12 bases between them. The CDR3 has 13 residues.

The V call is TRBV2, the J call TRBJ1-4; weak D call: TRBD1 (5 bases). V gave up 7 bases and J gave up 4 bases, with 7 bases separating them. CDR1 is SNHLY and CDR2 is FYNNEI in the germline V gene. The CDR3 sequence is 12 residues long. In nucleotides, the CDR3 is TGTGCCAGCACAGGGCTTAATGAAAAACTGTTTTTT. Translation gives CASTGLNEKLFF.

This clone was counted between two and nine times. The V call is TRBV25-1, the J call TRBJ1-3, with TRBD1 matching 9 bases. The CDR3 sequence is 15 residues long. V lost 4 bases to trimming and J lost 8 bases; unmatched junction nucleotides: 9. The germline V gene encodes CDR1 MGHDK and CDR2 SYGVNS. DNA for the CDR3: TGTGCCAGCAGTGCACACAGGGGGCTAGCGGACACCATATATTTT. Amino acid sequence: CASSAHRGLADTIYF.

The J gene is TRBJ2-2, the V gene TRBV6-1, with D perhaps matching TRBD2 (6 bases). With 11 bases removed from V and 3 bases from J, the gap between germline ends came to 19 bases. Germline CDR1 reads MNHNS; CDR2 reads SASEGT. This CDR3 is 15 amino acids long. The CDR3 here is CALGGAQLDTGELFF. CDR3 in DNA: TGTGCCCTTGGAGGGGCGCAGCTGGACACCGGGGAGCTGTTTTTT.

V is TRBV28 and J is TRBJ2-5; maybe TRBD2 (6 bases). The length of the CDR3 is 14 residues. Trimming shortened V by 6 bases and J by 5 bases, and 16 bases separated the two germline ends. Germline CDR1 MDHEN, CDR2 SYDVKM. The DNA for the CDR3 is TGTGCCAGCAGCTTCCTCGGGAGCCGGGAGACCCAGTACTTC. It is translated as CASSFLGSRETQYF.

CDR3 sequence (DNA): TGTGCCTGGGCCAGGGGTGGGGGCGTGGGTCCCCGATCCTACGAGCAGTACTTC. Translating gives CAWARGGGVGPRSYEQYF. The chain uses TRBV30 and TRBJ2-7, with a weak D call TRBD1 (6 bases). The length of the CDR3 is 18 residues. V lost 5 bases, J lost 1 base, and 27 bases lay in between. Germline assignment: CDR1 GTSNPN and CDR2 SVGIG (reference sequence).

The J gene is TRBJ2-5, the V gene TRBV6-5; D gene ambiguous. CDR3 length: 14 residues. Deletions cut 3 bases from V and 4 bases from J, with 12 bases between. Germline assignment: CDR1 MNHEY and CDR2 SVGAGI. This CDR3 is CASSYVLERETQYF. The CDR3 DNA sequence: TGTGCCAGCAGTTATGTTTTGGAGCGAGAGACCCAGTACTTC.

The rearrangement links TRBV11-1 to TRBJ2-7; D unclear. V was clipped by 1 base and J by 3 bases, with 7 bases between them. The length of the CDR3 is 13 residues. Germline CDR1 is SGHAT and CDR2 is FQDESV (reference sequence). For the CDR3, the DNA is TGTGCCAGCAGCTTAGGAGGCCTCTACGAGCAGTACTTC. Translating gives CASSLGGLYEQYF. The whole variable domain, remainder taken from reference TRBV11-1 and TRBJ2-7, is EAEVAQSPRYKITEKSQAVAFWCDPISGHATLYWYRQILGQGPELLVQFQDESVVDDSQLPKDRFSAERLKGVDSTLKIQPAELGDSAMYLCASSLGGLYEQYFGPGTRLTVT.

This chain links TRBV28 with TRBJ2-3; D is ambiguous. The V end lost 11 bases, the J end lost 12 bases, and 15 bases lay between the germline ends. This CDR3 is built from 10 residues. Germline V lookup: CDR1 MDHEN, CDR2 SYDVKM. The CDR3 nucleotides read TGTGCCTGTGGCGGCGTGAGTCAGTATTTT. It encodes CACGGVSQYF.

In regard to this clone: One end of the junction is discordant with germline, which a read error may explain. The chain is built from TRBV7-7 and TRBJ2-7, with TRBD2 matching 7 bases. Germline V gene lookup returns CDR1 SSHAT and CDR2 FNYEAQ (reference sequence). The CDR3 covers 16 residues. The CDR3 sequence is CASSQRTTGLYSEQYF. In DNA form, the CDR3 reads TGTGCTAGCAGCCAGAGGACTACGGGACTATACTCCGAGCAGTACTTC. Based on the CDR3 plus reference TRBV7-7 and TRBJ2-7, the full variable domain is GAGVSQSPRYKVTKRGQDVTLRCDPISSHATLYWYQQALGQGPEFLTYFNYEAQPDKSGLPSDRFSAERPEGSISTLTIQRTEQRDSAMYRCASSQRTTGLYSEQYFGPGTRLTVT.

This chain connects TRBV28 to TRBJ2-7; TRBD2 is a possible D gene (6 bases). The CDR3 spans 14 residues. Germline V CDR1 and CDR2: MDHEN, SYDVKM. V was cut by 7 bases and J by 0 bases, with 13 bases left in between. The DNA for the CDR3 is TGTGCCAGCATCAGACGGGGGAGCTCCTACGAGCAGTACTTC. Its translation is CASIRRGSSYEQYF.

The rearrangement joins TRBV19 to TRBJ1-2, with TRBD1 matching over 7 bases. The CDR3 covers 15 residues. Unmatched junction bases numbered 2, after V lost 1 base and J lost 0 bases. Germline CDR1 and CDR2: LNHDA and SQIVND (reference sequence). The CDR3: CASSIGQGANYGYTF. The CDR3 DNA reads as TGTGCCAGTAGTATAGGACAGGGCGCTAACTATGGCTACACCTTC. The whole variable domain, remainder taken from reference TRBV19 and TRBJ1-2, is DGGITQSPKYLFRKEGQNVTLSCEQNLNHDAMYWYRQDPGQGLRLIYYSQIVNDFQKGDIAEGYSVSREKKESFPLTVTSAQKNPTAFYLCASSIGQGANYGYTFGSGTRLTVV.

This clone turned up a few times. Other DNA sequences of this sample code for an identical CDR3. The chain recombines TRBV28 with TRBJ1-2; D may be TRBD1 (6 bases). The CDR3 length is 13 residues. Trimming removed 5 bases at V and 4 bases at J, with 11 bases between. Germline CDR1 is MDHEN and CDR2 is SYDVKM. CDR3 sequence reads: CASSPGQTYGYTF. The DNA for the CDR3 is TGTGCCAGCAGTCCCGGACAGACCTATGGCTACACCTTC.

The rearrangement uses TRBV2 and TRBJ1-5; D is uncertain. CDR3 size: 15 residues. The germline gives CDR1 SNHLY, CDR2 FYNNEI. Trimming pared 1 base from V and 0 bases from J, leaving 7 bases between. CDR3 sequence: CASSEGGFSNQPQHF. CDR3 in DNA: TGTGCCAGCAGTGAAGGAGGGTTTAGCAATCAGCCCCAGCATTTT. The full variable domain, with the rest looked up from reference TRBV2 and TRBJ1-5, is EPEVTQTPSHQVTQMGQEVILRCVPISNHLYFYWYRQILGQKVEFLVSFYNNEISEKSEIFDDQFSVERPDGSNFTLKIRSTKLEDSAMYFCASSEGGFSNQPQHFGDGTRLSIL.

This chain uses TRBV6-5 with TRBJ2-7; D unresolved. The length of the CDR3 is 12 residues. The V end lost 0 bases, the J end lost 6 bases, and 6 bases lay between the germline ends. The germline gives CDR1 MNHEY, CDR2 SVGAGI. CDR3 sequence reads: CASSYSTPEQYF. CDR3 nucleotide sequence: TGTGCCAGCAGTTACTCGACACCCGAGCAGTACTTC.

This sequence joins TRBV7-6 and TRBJ2-3; 14 bases line up with TRBD2. The germline CDR1 and CDR2 sequences are SGHVS and FNYEAQ. V dropped 7 bases and J dropped 3; count of bases not matched to a gene: 18. This CDR3 comprises 20 residues. CDR3 in DNA: TGTGCCAGCATGCAATTTCCGGGACTAGCGGGAGCAACAGCAACAGATACGCAGTATTTT. Protein sequence: CASMQFPGLAGATATDTQYF.